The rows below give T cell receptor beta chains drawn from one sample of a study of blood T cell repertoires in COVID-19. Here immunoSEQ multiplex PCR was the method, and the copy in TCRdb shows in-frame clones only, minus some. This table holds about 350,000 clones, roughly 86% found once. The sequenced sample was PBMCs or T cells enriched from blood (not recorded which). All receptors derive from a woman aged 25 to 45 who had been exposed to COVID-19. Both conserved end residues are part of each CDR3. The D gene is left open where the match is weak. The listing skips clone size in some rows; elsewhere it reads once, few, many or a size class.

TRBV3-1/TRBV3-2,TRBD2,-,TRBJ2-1,CASSQEGWASGRPLWNEQFF,TGTGCCAGCAGCCAAGAAGGATGGGCTAGCGGGAGGCCCTTGTGGAATGAGCAGTTCTTC
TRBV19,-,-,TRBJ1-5,CASSIGGFQPQHF,TGTGCCAGTAGTATAGGCGGTTTTCAGCCCCAGCATTTT
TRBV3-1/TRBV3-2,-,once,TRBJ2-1,CASSPLGGTNEQFF,TGTGCCAGCAGCCCCCTTGGCGGGACCAATGAGCAGTTCTTC
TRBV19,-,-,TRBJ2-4,CASSISGVVRNIQYF,TGTGCCAGTAGTATTTCGGGAGTTGTTAGAAACATTCAGTACTTC
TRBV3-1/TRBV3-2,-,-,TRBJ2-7,CASSQVAEQYF,TGTGCCAGCAGCCAAGTAGCCGAGCAGTACTTC
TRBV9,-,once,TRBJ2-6,CASIRTPSTLGANVLTF,TGTGCCAGCATTCGGACTCCGTCGACTCTGGGTGCCAACGTCCTGACTTTC
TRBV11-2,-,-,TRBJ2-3,CASNNPQRHAAFAWDTQYF,TGTGCCAGCAACAACCCCCAAAGACACGCCGCGTTTGCATGGGATACGCAGTATTTT
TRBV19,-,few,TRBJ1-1,CASSDGQNTEAFF,TGTGCCAGTAGTGATGGCCAAAACACTGAAGCTTTCTTT
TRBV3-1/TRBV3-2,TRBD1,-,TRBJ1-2,CASSQSDRTNYGYTF,TGTGCCAGCAGCCAATCGGACAGGACGAACTATGGCTACACCTTC
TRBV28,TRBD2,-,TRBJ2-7,CASLRAGGSYEQYF,TGTGCCAGCCTTCGGGCGGGAGGCTCCTACGAGCAGTACTTC
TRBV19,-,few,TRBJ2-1,CASSSPPVREPPNEQFF,TGTGCCAGTAGTTCACCTCCCGTTAGGGAGCCTCCCAATGAGCAGTTCTTC
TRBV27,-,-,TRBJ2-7,CASSKRGLSYEQYF,TGTGCCAGCAGTAAAAGGGGCCTCTCCTACGAGCAGTACTTC
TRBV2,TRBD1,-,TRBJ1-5,CASEDGTGGSNQPQHF,TGTGCCAGCGAAGATGGGACAGGGGGCAGCAATCAGCCCCAGCATTTT
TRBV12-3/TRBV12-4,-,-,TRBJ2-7,CASSVTGEQYF,TGTGCCAGCAGTGTTACAGGCGAGCAGTACTTC
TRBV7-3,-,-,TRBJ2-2,CASSWLASGELFF,TGTGCCAGCAGCTGGCTAGCATCCGGGGAGCTGTTTTTT
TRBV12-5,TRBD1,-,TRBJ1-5,CASGLPGQINQPQHF,TGTGCTAGTGGTTTGCCGGGACAGATCAATCAGCCCCAGCATTTT
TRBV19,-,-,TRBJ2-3,CASEPTEAFTDTQYF,TGTGCCAGTGAGCCGACAGAAGCCTTCACAGATACGCAGTATTTT
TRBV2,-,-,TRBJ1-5,CASSEGPYSNQPQHF,TGTGCCAGCAGTGAAGGTCCCTATAGCAATCAGCCCCAGCATTTT
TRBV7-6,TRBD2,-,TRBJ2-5,CASRPAGGSEETQYF,TGTGCCAGCAGGCCCGCGGGAGGTAGCGAAGAGACCCAGTACTTC
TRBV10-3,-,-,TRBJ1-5,CAIARASNQPQHF,TGTGCCATCGCCAGGGCGAGCAATCAGCCCCAGCATTTT
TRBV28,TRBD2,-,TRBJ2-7,CASSFSLAGSYEQYF,TGTGCCAGCAGTTTCTCCCTAGCGGGATCCTACGAGCAGTACTTC
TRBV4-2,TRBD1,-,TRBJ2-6,CASSQADRAFGANVLTF,TGTGCCAGCAGCCAGGCAGACAGGGCCTTTGGGGCCAACGTCCTGACTTTC
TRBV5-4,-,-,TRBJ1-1,CASSLDQIENTEAFF,TGTGCCAGCAGCTTGGATCAGATCGAGAACACTGAAGCTTTCTTT
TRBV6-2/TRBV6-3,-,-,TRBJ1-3,CASSYLGGSGNTIYF,TGTGCCAGCAGTTACCTCGGGGGCTCTGGAAACACCATATATTTT
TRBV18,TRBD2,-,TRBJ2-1,CASSYGTSENEQFF,TGTGCCAGCTCATACGGAACTAGCGAAAATGAGCAGTTCTTC
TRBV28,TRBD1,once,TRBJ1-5,CASSFQGGLNQPQHF,TGTGCCAGCAGTTTTCAGGGGGGCCTCAATCAGCCCCAGCATTTT
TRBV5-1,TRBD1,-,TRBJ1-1,CASSFGLGTGGNTEAFF,TGCGCCAGCAGCTTTGGATTGGGGACAGGGGGAAACACTGAAGCTTTCTTT
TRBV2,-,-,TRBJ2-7,CARGAQASNEQYF,TGTGCCAGAGGCGCACAGGCGTCCAACGAGCAGTACTTC
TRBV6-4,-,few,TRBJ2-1,CASSDFSGAAYNEQFF,TGTGCCAGCAGTGACTTCTCAGGGGCGGCCTACAATGAGCAGTTCTTC
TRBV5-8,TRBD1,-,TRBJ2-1,CASRRGTGATPSYNEQFF,TGTGCCAGCAGGAGGGGGACAGGGGCTACTCCCTCCTACAATGAGCAGTTCTTC
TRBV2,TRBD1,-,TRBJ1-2,CASSEMSGGLTGGYTF,TGTGCCAGCAGTGAAATGTCAGGGGGCTTAACTGGCGGCTACACCTTC
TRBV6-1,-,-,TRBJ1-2,CASSEKGRRWYGYTF,TGTGCCAGCAGTGAAAAAGGCAGGAGGTGGTATGGCTACACCTTC
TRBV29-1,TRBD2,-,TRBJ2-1,CSVATSGSGDEQFF,TGCAGCGTTGCCACTAGCGGGAGTGGAGATGAGCAGTTCTTC
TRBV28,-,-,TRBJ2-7,CASSIPTSSYEQYF,TGTGCCAGCAGTATCCCGACTAGCTCCTACGAGCAGTACTTC
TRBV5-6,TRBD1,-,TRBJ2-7,CATENRGHGEQYF,TGTGCCACCGAAAACAGGGGGCATGGCGAGCAGTACTTC
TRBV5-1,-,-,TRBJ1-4,CASSIGEANEKLFF,TGCGCCAGCAGCATAGGGGAGGCTAATGAAAAACTGTTTTTT
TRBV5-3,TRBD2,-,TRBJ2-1,CARSLVAGAYNEQFF,TGTGCCAGAAGCTTGGTGGCGGGAGCATACAATGAGCAGTTCTTC
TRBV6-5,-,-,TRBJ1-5,CASTPRGASQPQHF,TGTGCCAGCACCCCACGGGGGGCGAGTCAGCCCCAGCATTTT
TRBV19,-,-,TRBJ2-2,CASSVTGPNTGELFF,TGTGCCAGTAGTGTCACAGGGCCGAACACCGGGGAGCTGTTTTTT
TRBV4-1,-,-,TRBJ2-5,CASSQDRGHQETQYF,TGCGCCAGCAGCCAAGACAGGGGCCACCAAGAGACCCAGTACTTC
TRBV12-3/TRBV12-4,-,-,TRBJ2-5,CASSFLIETQYF,TGTGCCAGCAGTTTTCTAATTGAGACCCAGTACTTC
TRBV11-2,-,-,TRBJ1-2,CASSPDRSNYGYTF,TGTGCCAGCAGCCCCGACAGGTCAAACTATGGCTACACCTTC
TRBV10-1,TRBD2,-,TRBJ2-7,CASSESQELADRGTYEQYF,TGCGCCAGCAGTGAGTCTCAGGAACTAGCGGACCGGGGCACCTACGAGCAGTACTTC
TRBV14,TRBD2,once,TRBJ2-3,CASRPTSGGSGGTDTQYF,TGTGCCAGCAGACCGACTAGCGGGGGAAGCGGAGGCACAGATACGCAGTATTTT
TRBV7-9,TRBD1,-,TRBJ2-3,CASSPGTGGRTDTQYF,TGTGCCAGCAGCCCCGGGACAGGGGGGAGGACAGATACGCAGTATTTT
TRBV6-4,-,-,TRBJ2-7,CASSAEASSYEQYF,TGTGCCAGCAGTGCCGAGGCGAGCTCCTACGAGCAGTACTTC
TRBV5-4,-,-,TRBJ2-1,CASSASQVYNEQFF,TGTGCCAGCAGCGCTAGCCAGGTCTACAATGAGCAGTTCTTC